The 27 T cell receptor beta chains presented below share a single source sample, sequenced in a study of beta chain features in type 1 diabetes. As every portion of the isolated RNA was reverse transcribed, the sequencing read expressed TCRB transcripts. TCRdb keeps only in-frame clones here, not all; method: immunoSEQ multiplex PCR. The sample carries 350,000 or so clones, roughly 21% recorded once. Source material: naive CD4+ T cells from blood. The receptor source for this set is a woman aged 18-29 years in good health.

The V and J genes are TRBV11-2 and TRBJ2-3, with D possibly matching TRBD2 (6 bases). V lost 3 bases, J lost 6 bases, and 13 bases lay in between. Germline CDR1 is SGHAT and CDR2 is FQNNGV. There are 14 residues in the CDR3. The CDR3 sequence is CASSLIAEGDTQYF. In nucleotides, the CDR3 is TGTGCCAGCAGCTTGATAGCGGAAGGGGATACGCAGTATTTT.

This clone has only a few counts. V gene TRBV7-9 combines with J gene TRBJ2-1, with 8 bases identical to TRBD2. The CDR3 spans 12 residues. With V trimmed by 11 bases and J by 5 bases, 5 bases remained unmatched. Per the germline V gene, CDR1 is SEHNR and CDR2 is FQNEAQ (reference sequence). The CDR3 here is CASRLANNEQFF. CDR3 nucleotides: TGTGCCTCCCGACTAGCGAACAATGAGCAGTTCTTC.

The CDR3 here is CASSQAKEGYEQYF. The CDR3 nucleotides read TGCGCCAGCAGCCAAGCAAAGGAGGGATACGAGCAGTACTTC. The gene calls are TRBV4-1 and TRBJ2-7; D may be TRBD2 (6 bases). This CDR3 is built from 14 residues. Per germline, CDR1 MGHRA and CDR2 YSYEKL. V dropped 1 base and J dropped 4 bases, with 11 bases sitting between them.

This chain uses TRBV7-9 with TRBJ2-7; the match to TRBD2 covers 10 bases. Germline V gives CDR1 SEHNR, CDR2 FQNEAQ (reference sequence). Unmatched junction bases numbered 4, after V lost 5 bases and J lost 6 bases. This CDR3 region has 13 residues. The CDR3 DNA is TGTGCCAGCAGCCCAGCGGGGGGGTCCGAGCAGTACTTC. This gives the protein CASSPAGGSEQYF. Filled out from reference TRBV7-9 and TRBJ2-7, the complete variable domain reads DTGVSQNPRHKITKRGQNVTFRCDPISEHNRLYWYRQTLGQGPEFLTYFQNEAQLEKSRLLSDRFSAERPKGSFSTLEIQRTEQGDSAMYLCASSPAGGSEQYFGPGTRLTVT.

This clone was seen only a few times. This chain uses TRBV30 with TRBJ2-3, with 10 bases aligning to TRBD2. Per the germline V gene, CDR1 is GTSNPN and CDR2 is SVGIG (reference sequence). V was pared by 3 bases and J by 4 bases, with 4 bases of the junction left unmatched. The CDR3 runs 14 residues. This CDR3 is CAWRASGSPDTQYF. DNA for the CDR3: TGTGCCTGGAGGGCTAGCGGGAGCCCAGATACGCAGTATTTT.

This chain uses TRBV4-2 with TRBJ1-2, with D possibly being TRBD1 (6 bases). Germline V CDR1 and CDR2: LGHNA, YNFKEQ. The V gene lost 5 bases and the J gene lost 2 bases, with 18 bases spanning the gap. CDR3 length equals 16 residues. The CDR3 loop reads CASSSTGSGMNYGYTF. In nucleotides, the CDR3 is TGTGCCAGCAGCTCGACAGGCTCCGGGATGAACTATGGCTACACCTTC.

The chain has TRBV6-5 and TRBJ1-2; D is undetermined. This CDR3 spans 14 amino acids. V was pared by 0 bases and J by 1 base, with 6 bases between. Germline V lookup: CDR1 MNHEY, CDR2 SVGAGI. The CDR3 nucleotides read TGTGCCAGCAGTTACTCACGCGATAACTATGGCTACACCTTC. Its translation: CASSYSRDNYGYTF.

The sample holds a few counts of this clone. This chain connects TRBV30 to TRBJ2-5; 10 positions match TRBD1. The trim removed 0 bases at V and 4 bases at J, leaving 5 bases unmatched. Germline CDR1 GTSNPN, CDR2 SVGIG (reference sequence). The CDR3 has 15 amino acids. In DNA form, the CDR3 reads TGTGCCTGGAGTGTGGGACAGGGGCCCCCAGAGACCCAGTACTTC. Its translation is CAWSVGQGPPETQYF.

Note on this clone: Other nucleotide sequences from this sample produce the same CDR3. The V and J genes are TRBV18 and TRBJ1-3; D perhaps matches TRBD1 (5 bases). The V gene lost 6 bases and the J gene lost 0 bases, with 9 bases spanning the gap. The length of the CDR3 is 14 residues. Germline CDR1 KGHSH, CDR2 LQKENI. CDR3 region: CASSPQGSGNTIYF. The DNA for the CDR3 is TGTGCCAGCTCCCCCCAGGGCTCTGGAAACACCATATATTTT.

This chain links TRBV5-1 with TRBJ2-5, with TRBD2 identical over 10 bases. V was pared by 4 bases and J by 4 bases, with 10 bases of the junction left unmatched. Germline CDR1 and CDR2: SGHRS and YFSETQ. CDR3 length equals 16 residues. The CDR3 region has the DNA TGCGCCAGCAGCCTTGGCCTAGCGGGAGAAGTAGAGACCCAGTACTTC. This encodes CASSLGLAGEVETQYF.

This clone has a handful of counts. Other nucleotide sequences in the sample specify the same CDR3. The genes are TRBV5-1 and TRBJ1-5; D is unresolved. V gave up 0 bases and J gave up 2 bases, with 6 bases separating them. The CDR3 is 14 amino acids. Germline V gene sequence: CDR1 SGHRS, CDR2 YFSETQ. The CDR3 DNA follows: TGCGCCAGCAGCTTGGAGGGAGGCAATCAGCCCCAGCATTTT. Amino acid sequence: CASSLEGGNQPQHF.

This clone was seen a few times. V is TRBV29-1 and J is TRBJ1-2; 7 bases agree with TRBD1. Germline CDR1 reads SQVTM; CDR2 reads ANQGSEA. Trimming cost V 5 bases and J 7 bases; bases outside gene matches: 7. The CDR3 totals 12 residues. CDR3 region: CSVLTGDGGYTF. The CDR3 coding sequence is TGCAGCGTTCTTACAGGGGATGGTGGCTACACCTTC.

In its sample, this clone was seen a few times. The genes are TRBV28 and TRBJ2-3; 10 nucleotides match TRBD2. Per the germline V gene, CDR1 is MDHEN and CDR2 is SYDVKM. The CDR3 is made up of 16 amino acids. Trimming took 4 bases from V and 4 from J; bases not matched to a gene: 8. CDR3 DNA sequence: TGTGCCAGCAGTTGGGCTAGCGGGAGATCCCCAGATACGCAGTATTTT. As protein: CASSWASGRSPDTQYF.

The chain carries TRBV6-1 and TRBJ2-7; the D gene is possibly TRBD1 (6 bases). Germline CDR1 and CDR2: MNHNS and SASEGT. Trimming cost V 5 bases and J 3 bases, with 8 bases left between them. The CDR3 is 12 amino acids. Written as DNA, the CDR3 is TGTGCCAGCAGTCAGGGGTACTACGAGCAGTACTTC. It specifies CASSQGYYEQYF.

This rearrangement joins TRBV18 to TRBJ2-2; 11 bases align to TRBD2. This CDR3 has 19 amino acids. Germline V CDR1 and CDR2: KGHSH, LQKENI. The junction had 11 bases not matched to a gene; V was cut back by 1 base and J by 4 bases. CDR3 in amino acids: CASSPRLAGGSLSTGELFF. The CDR3 DNA sequence: TGTGCCAGCTCACCACGGCTAGCGGGAGGTTCCCTCTCCACCGGGGAGCTGTTTTTT.

This chain uses TRBV19 with TRBJ1-1; D gene uncertain. The CDR3 is made up of 13 amino acids. CDR1 and CDR2 (germline): LNHDA, SQIVND (reference sequence). Trimming cost V 6 bases and J 1 base, with 9 bases left between them. The CDR3 loop is CASSTQRNTEAFF. CDR3 DNA sequence: TGTGCCAGTAGCACTCAAAGGAACACTGAAGCTTTCTTT.

This clone was seen a few times. The rearrangement joins TRBV5-1 to TRBJ2-3; D is perhaps TRBD1 (6 bases). Germline CDR1 reads SGHRS; CDR2 reads YFSETQ. V dropped 5 bases and J dropped 1 base, with 11 bases sitting between them. The CDR3 is 14 residues long. The DNA of the CDR3 is TGCGCCAGCAGGTCACAGGGCGGCACAGATACGCAGTATTTT. Translating gives CASRSQGGTDTQYF.

The gene calls are TRBV7-2 and TRBJ2-1; 7 nucleotides line up with TRBD2. With V trimmed by 5 bases and J by 0 bases, 10 bases remained unmatched. Germline V gene data show CDR1 as SGHTA and CDR2 as FQGNSA. CDR3 length equals 17 residues. CDR3 loop: CASSRAGGRTSYNEQFF. In DNA, the CDR3 is TGTGCCAGCAGCCGAGCCGGCGGGAGAACCTCCTACAATGAGCAGTTCTTC.

This clone showed up just a few times. The rearrangement joins TRBV7-9 to TRBJ2-3; D unresolved. Germline V gene lookup returns CDR1 SEHNR and CDR2 FQNEAQ (reference sequence). This CDR3 is built from 15 residues. V was shortened by 3 bases and J by 1 base, with 11 bases between the two germline ends. CDR3 residues: CASSFGAAGTDTQYF. The CDR3 DNA reads as TGTGCCAGCAGCTTCGGCGCGGCAGGCACAGATACGCAGTATTTT.

There are a few counts of this clone. The chain carries TRBV19 and TRBJ2-1, with unresolved D. Germline V gene data show CDR1 as LNHDA and CDR2 as SQIVND (reference sequence). V was cut by 4 bases and J by 0 bases, with 10 bases left in between. CDR3 length: 15 amino acids. CDR3 amino acids: CASSTPNSSYNEQFF. In nucleotides, the CDR3 is TGTGCCAGTAGTACCCCCAATAGCTCCTACAATGAGCAGTTCTTC.

In its sample, this clone was seen a few times. The V and J genes are TRBV6-4 and TRBJ1-2; possibly TRBD1 for D (5 bases). Germline-derived CDR1 and CDR2 are MRHNA and SNTAGT. The V end was cut by 3 bases, the J end by 5 bases, with 10 bases between. The CDR3 extends over 13 amino acids. CDR3 in amino acids: CASSEAPGYGYTF. DNA for the CDR3: TGTGCCAGCAGTGAAGCGCCAGGGTATGGCTACACCTTC.

In this sample, this clone turned up a few times. The J gene is TRBJ2-3, the V gene TRBV9, with 8 bases matching TRBD2. The CDR3 contains 14 residues. The junction had 2 bases not matched to a gene; V was cut back by 3 bases and J by 2 bases. The V gene's germline CDR1 is SGDLS and CDR2 YYNGEE. The CDR3 DNA reads TGTGCCAGCAGCGCGGGGGGGGTCACAGATACGCAGTATTTT. This codes for CASSAGGVTDTQYF.

The rearrangement uses TRBV9 and TRBJ1-5; possibly TRBD1 for D (5 bases). Germline V gene data show CDR1 as SGDLS and CDR2 as YYNGEE. The V gene lost 0 bases and the J gene lost 6 bases, with 13 bases spanning the gap. CDR3 size: 15 residues. The CDR3 nucleotides are TGTGCCAGCAGCGTAGATGGGGCGCGAGGTCAGCCCCAGCATTTT. This translates into CASSVDGARGQPQHF.

This clone has just a few counts. The chain carries TRBV27 and TRBJ1-4; D gene uncertain. V was cut by 5 bases and J by 7 bases, with 14 bases left in between. This CDR3 has 14 amino acids. Looked up from germline, CDR1 is MNHEY and CDR2 is SMNVEV (reference sequence). CDR3 sequence: CASSNTVRSEKLFF. The CDR3 coding sequence is TGTGCCAGCAGTAACACAGTGAGATCTGAAAAACTGTTTTTT. Full variable domain (missing parts from reference TRBV27 and TRBJ1-4): EAQVTQNPRYLITVTGKKLTVTCSQNMNHEYMSWYRQDPGLGLRQIYYSMNVEVTDKGDVPEGYKVSRKEKRNFPLILESPSPNQTSLYFCASSNTVRSEKLFFGSGTQLSVL.

As concerns this clone: Germline is not matched at one junction end, which may reflect a read error. The chain links TRBV6-5 to TRBJ1-2, with a tentative D call TRBD1 (5 bases). Germline assignment: CDR1 MNHEY and CDR2 SVGAGI. The CDR3 runs 16 residues. CDR3 sequence: CASTYQRQRTNYGYTF. The CDR3, as DNA: TGTGCCAGCACTTACCAAAGACAGCGCACCAACTATGGCTACACCTTC.

This clone was counted a few times. V usage is TRBV18 and J usage is TRBJ2-7; D perhaps matches TRBD1 (5 bases). The V gene lost 3 bases and the J gene lost 1 base, with 13 bases spanning the gap. Germline V gives CDR1 KGHSH, CDR2 LQKENI. The CDR3 has 15 amino acids. CDR3 in DNA: TGTGCCAGCTCACCGCGCGGAGCAGGGTCCTACGAGCAGTACTTC. Residues: CASSPRGAGSYEQYF.

The genes are TRBV5-1 and TRBJ1-1; D may be TRBD1 (6 bases). CDR1 and CDR2 from the germline V gene are SGHRS and YFSETQ. Trimming removed 0 bases at V and 1 base at J, with 13 bases between. This CDR3 spans 16 amino acids. CDR3 residues: CASSLAQETGNTEAFF. CDR3 in DNA: TGCGCCAGCAGCTTGGCCCAGGAGACAGGGAACACTGAAGCTTTCTTT.